This entry lists 29 T cell receptor beta chains sequenced from one sample in a study of spatial heterogeneity in lung cancer. The time point is: sample taken at primary tumor resection. One entry per CDR3 protein results from TCRdb running MiXCR on the 5' RACE reads. The profile shows roughly 15,000 distinct CDR3 sequences, approximately 4.8% of them singletons. Their antigen targets remain unknown. Study-level results: Within tumors, counts of expanded alpha and beta TCRs tracked tumor mutation counts.

The specimen comprised lung tumor tissue, sampled at surgery. Receptor source: a female donor with early-stage non-small cell lung cancer.

This clonotype was observed at least ten times. Being off target in a library aimed at alpha chains, this beta chain has a size of little meaning. The chain joins TRBV10-1 to TRBJ2-5, with a weak D call TRBD2 (7 bases). Germline assignment: CDR1 WNHNN and CDR2 SYGVQD (reference sequence). V was trimmed by 3 bases and J by 6 bases, leaving 11 bases between them. This CDR3 has 13 amino acids. The CDR3 spells CASSDGGLKTQYF. The CDR3 DNA is TGCGCCAGCAGTGACGGGGGGCTAAAGACCCAGTACTTC.

This clonotype occurred many times. Because this beta chain is a stray read in a library intended to capture alpha chains, its abundance should not be given much weight. CDR3 nucleotides: TGTGCCAGCAGCCCCCGGGGGGCTTTCAATGAGCAGTTCTTC. Protein product: CASSPRGAFNEQFF. The chain recombines TRBV7-9 with TRBJ2-1; tentative D call: TRBD2 (7 bases). V was shortened by 5 bases and J by 6 bases, with 14 bases between the two germline ends. Germline-derived CDR1 and CDR2 are SEHNR and FQNEAQ (reference sequence). The CDR3 has 14 amino acids.

This clonotype was picked up many times. As an off-target read in a library built for alpha chains, this beta chain has a frequency of little significance. The chain carries TRBV9 and TRBJ1-1; a weak D match, TRBD1 (5 bases). The CDR3 length is 14 residues. The germline V and J ends were trimmed by 0 bases and 4 bases, with 10 bases remaining between them. The germline V gene has CDR1 SGDLS and CDR2 YYNGEE. The CDR3 spells CASSVVQGGTEAFF. The CDR3 DNA follows: TGTGCCAGCAGCGTAGTCCAGGGTGGCACTGAAGCTTTCTTT.

This clonotype is termed hyperexpanded. Found in a library prepared for alpha chains, this beta chain is an off-target read, and its abundance has little meaning. This sequence joins TRBV12-5 and TRBJ2-5; D remains ambiguous. V was shortened by 2 bases and J by 4 bases, with 8 bases between the two germline ends. The CDR3 is 13 residues long. Germline CDR1 LGHNT, CDR2 FRNRAP. CDR3: CASGLSPAETQYF. CDR3 DNA sequence: TGTGCTAGTGGTTTGAGTCCAGCAGAGACCCAGTACTTC.

This clonotype occurred many times. This beta chain is an unintended read in a library built for alpha chains; its size means little. The genes are TRBV7-8 and TRBJ2-3; 9 bases line up with TRBD2. Germline-derived CDR1 and CDR2 are SGHVS and FQNEAQ. The CDR3 sequence is 15 residues long. V was pared by 2 bases and J by 0 bases, with 0 bases of the junction left unmatched. CDR3 sequence reads: CASSLLAGSTDTQYF. The CDR3 coding sequence is TGTGCCAGCAGCTTACTAGCGGGGAGCACAGATACGCAGTATTTT.

There are many counts of this clonotype. This beta chain is a stray read from a library made for alpha chains; its abundance is not meaningful. CDR3 protein: CASGVQGRTYNEQFF. As DNA, the CDR3 is TGTGCCAGTGGAGTACAGGGGCGCACCTACAATGAGCAGTTCTTC. The rearrangement links TRBV19 to TRBJ2-1; 7 positions match TRBD1. Losses at the gene ends were 8 bases for V and 2 bases for J; bases not matched to a gene: 9. The CDR3 loop spans 15 amino acids. Germline loops: CDR1 LNHDA, CDR2 SQIVND (reference sequence).

This clonotype appeared many times. Since it is a stray read in a library aimed at alpha chains, this beta chain has a size that is not meaningful. The chain is built from TRBV9 and TRBJ2-3; weak D call: TRBD1 (7 bases). Germline CDR1 is SGDLS and CDR2 is YYNGEE. V lost 7 bases and J 4 bases, leaving 19 bases between the germline ends. The CDR3 has 15 residues. The CDR3 sequence: CASGMRDRTSDTQYF. In DNA form, the CDR3 reads TGTGCCAGCGGTATGCGGGACAGAACGTCAGATACGCAGTATTTT.

This clonotype was recorded many times. This beta chain was picked up by a library intended for alpha chains and is off target, so its count carries little meaning. The chain carries TRBV6-5 and TRBJ2-7, with 7 bases matching TRBD1. Unmatched junction bases numbered 5, after V lost 2 bases and J lost 4 bases. The CDR3 loop spans 14 amino acids. CDR1 and CDR2 from the germline V gene are MNHEY and SVGAGI. The CDR3: CASSYRTGPYEQYF. Written as DNA, the CDR3 is TGTGCCAGCAGTTACAGGACAGGTCCTTACGAGCAGTACTTC.

This clonotype is medium-sized (0.01 to 0.1%) within its sample. Because the library targeted alpha chains, this beta chain is an off-target read whose size means little. V is TRBV28 and J is TRBJ1-2, with D unresolved. The CDR3 loop spans 13 amino acids. Germline assignment: CDR1 MDHEN and CDR2 SYDVKM. The germline V and J ends were trimmed by 5 bases and 0 bases, with 7 bases remaining between them. The CDR3 nucleotides read TGTGCCAGCAGTCACAATCCTAACTATGGCTACACCTTC. Protein: CASSHNPNYGYTF.

This clonotype was found many times. This beta chain is a stray sequence in a library constructed for alpha chains; its clone size is not meaningful. The chain has TRBV5-1 and TRBJ2-7; D perhaps matches TRBD2 (5 bases). This CDR3 has 15 residues. The germline V gene has CDR1 SGHRS and CDR2 YFSETQ. The V end was cut by 0 bases, the J end by 7 bases, with 17 bases between. Here the CDR3 reads CASSLDGSPSGEQYF. Here the CDR3 DNA reads TGCGCCAGCAGCTTGGACGGCTCCCCATCGGGGGAGCAGTACTTC. The whole variable domain, filled in from reference TRBV5-1 and TRBJ2-7, reads KAGVTQTPRYLIKTRGQQVTLSCSPISGHRSVSWYQQTPGQGLQFLFEYFSETQRNKGNFPGRFSGRQFSNSRSEMNVSTLELGDSALYLCASSLDGSPSGEQYFGPGTRLTVT.

There are many counts of this clonotype. This beta chain is a stray read from a library made for alpha chains; its abundance is not meaningful. The chain combines TRBV28 with TRBJ1-1; 10 positions agree with TRBD1. Trimming took 5 bases from V and 2 from J; bases not matched to a gene: 2. The CDR3 runs to 14 residues. Germline loops: CDR1 MDHEN, CDR2 SYDVKM. The CDR3 loop is CASSGDRGNTEAFF. The CDR3 DNA reads as TGTGCCAGCAGTGGGGACAGGGGAAACACTGAAGCTTTCTTT.

This clonotype has at least ten counts. This beta chain is off target for a library built for alpha chains, so its abundance means little. This CDR3 reads CASSLGQGGADTQYF. The DNA for the CDR3 is TGCGCCAGCAGCTTGGGACAGGGAGGCGCAGATACGCAGTATTTT. This chain connects TRBV5-1 to TRBJ2-3; D perhaps matches TRBD1 (7 bases). V shed 0 bases and J shed 4 bases, with 12 bases lying between them. CDR3 size: 15 residues. The germline V gene has CDR1 SGHRS and CDR2 YFSETQ.

This clonotype came up many times. Being off target in a library aimed at alpha chains, this beta chain has a size of little meaning. The chain couples TRBV7-2 to TRBJ2-5, with D uncertain. The V end was cut by 5 bases, the J end by 1 base, with 11 bases between. This CDR3 spans 14 amino acids. The germline CDR1 and CDR2 sequences are SGHTA and FQGNSA. CDR3 amino acids: CASSAQYGQETQYF. Written as DNA, the CDR3 is TGTGCCAGCAGCGCCCAATACGGCCAAGAGACCCAGTACTTC.

At least ten counts were recorded for this clonotype. Being off target in a library aimed at alpha chains, this beta chain has a size of little meaning. The V gene is TRBV29-1, the J gene TRBJ1-1, with a tentative D call TRBD1 (5 bases). The CDR3 runs to 13 residues. Germline-derived CDR1 and CDR2 are SQVTM and ANQGSEA. V was shortened by 7 bases and J by 5 bases, with 17 bases between the two germline ends. CDR3 DNA: TGCAGCGCCGGGGACGGCCTCAGGACTGAAGCTTTCTTT. This gives the protein CSAGDGLRTEAFF.

Sample share makes this clonotype medium-sized (0.01 to 0.1%). This beta chain slipped into a library made for alpha chains as a stray read, so its size is not meaningful. The chain uses TRBV20-1 and TRBJ2-3; 11 nucleotides agree with TRBD2. Germline CDR1 is DFQATT and CDR2 is SNEGSKA (reference sequence). CDR3 size: 14 residues. With V trimmed by 5 bases and J by 3 bases, 4 bases remained unmatched. In DNA form, the CDR3 reads TGCAGTGCTCGGACTAGCGGGTTGACAGATACGCAGTATTTT. Translating it yields CSARTSGLTDTQYF.

This clonotype has a count of ten or more. This beta chain is a stray read from a library made for alpha chains; its abundance is not meaningful. The CDR3 coding sequence is TGCGCCAGCAGCCAACCCAGGGGAGGAGATGGCTACACCTTC. As protein: CASSQPRGGDGYTF. The chain employs TRBV4-1 and TRBJ1-2; the D gene is possibly TRBD1 (6 bases). V lost 2 bases and J lost 6, with 13 bases in between. CDR1 MGHRA and CDR2 YSYEKL come from the germline V gene. The CDR3 consists of 14 residues.

At least ten counts were recorded for this clonotype. Because this beta chain is a stray read in a library intended to capture alpha chains, its abundance should not be given much weight. The chain is built from TRBV6-5 and TRBJ2-7; 7 nucleotides line up with TRBD2. CDR3 size: 14 residues. CDR1 is MNHEY, CDR2 SVGAGI, per germline. The trim removed 5 bases at V and 3 bases at J, leaving 7 bases unmatched. CDR3 amino acids: CASSRGAGHYEQYF. The CDR3 region has the DNA TGTGCCAGCAGTCGGGGAGCGGGGCACTACGAGCAGTACTTC.

This clonotype was observed at least ten times. Little can be read into the size of this beta chain, an off-target read in a library designed for alpha chains. The rearrangement uses TRBV6-5 and TRBJ2-7; the D gene could be TRBD1 or TRBD2 (5 bases each). Germline V gives CDR1 MNHEY, CDR2 SVGAGI. V was shortened by 2 bases and J by 5 bases, with 19 bases between the two germline ends. CDR3 length equals 16 residues. In nucleotides, the CDR3 is TGTGCCAGCAGTTACCTTAAGGAGGTGGGGCGGAACGAGCAGTACTTC. Amino acids: CASSYLKEVGRNEQYF.

This clonotype was recorded many times. Since the library was made to target alpha chains, this beta chain is a stray read and its abundance is not meaningful. CDR3 loop: CASSLAGSRNQPQHF. CDR3 sequence (DNA): TGTGCCAGCAGCTTAGCCGGGAGTAGGAATCAGCCCCAGCATTTT. This chain joins TRBV7-9 and TRBJ1-5; D is unclear. V lost 0 bases and J lost 4, with 10 bases in between. This CDR3 spans 15 amino acids. CDR1 and CDR2 (germline): SEHNR, FQNEAQ (reference sequence).

This clonotype appeared many times. Since it is a stray read in a library aimed at alpha chains, this beta chain has a size that is not meaningful. This chain links TRBV20-1 with TRBJ2-1; 8 bases map to TRBD2. The CDR3 extends over 13 amino acids. The trim removed 6 bases at V and 7 bases at J, leaving 8 bases unmatched. CDR1 is DFQATT, CDR2 SNEGSKA, per germline (reference sequence). The CDR3 DNA follows: TGCAGTGCCCCATCACGGGGGGGGAATGAGCAGTTCTTC. Residues: CSAPSRGGNEQFF.

This clonotype was counted at least ten times. Found in a library prepared for alpha chains, this beta chain is an off-target read, and its abundance has little meaning. This chain uses TRBV7-2 with TRBJ2-5; TRBD1 agrees at 9 bases. J gave up 6 bases and V 6 bases, and 5 bases lay outside the gene matches. Germline lookup yields CDR1 SGHTA and CDR2 FQGNSA. The CDR3 has 13 amino acids. The CDR3: CASSSGTGKTQYF. CDR3 in DNA: TGTGCCAGCAGTTCCGGGACAGGGAAGACCCAGTACTTC.

This clonotype has a count of ten or more. A library made for alpha chains picked up this beta chain off target, so its size means little. The rearrangement links TRBV30 to TRBJ2-7; 9 bases map to TRBD1. The CDR3 is 14 amino acids. Germline V gives CDR1 GTSNPN, CDR2 SVGIG (reference sequence). J gave up 9 bases and V 5 bases, and 14 bases lay outside the gene matches. The CDR3 region has the DNA TGTGCCTGGGACTCGGGACAGGGCCAGATAAGGCAGTACTTC. This gives the protein CAWDSGQGQIRQYF.

There are a few counts of this clonotype. In a library made to pick up alpha chains, this beta chain is a stray read with a size that means little. This rearrangement joins TRBV19 to TRBJ1-5; TRBD1 agrees at 7 bases. The length of the CDR3 is 12 residues. Per the germline V gene, CDR1 is LNHDA and CDR2 is SQIVND (reference sequence). V shed 10 bases and J 4 bases; nucleotides not matched to a gene: 4. The chain's CDR3 is CATPGQNQPQHF. CDR3 DNA sequence: TGTGCCACCCCGGGACAGAATCAGCCCCAGCATTTT.

In its sample, this clonotype was seen many times. Being off target in a library aimed at alpha chains, this beta chain has a size of little meaning. The genes are TRBV5-1 and TRBJ2-6; perhaps TRBD1 as D (6 bases). The ends were cut back, 4 bases at V and 0 bases at J, with 8 bases in the middle. This CDR3 contains 15 residues. CDR1 SGHRS and CDR2 YFSETQ come from the germline V gene. The CDR3, as DNA: TGCGCCAGCAGCCTGGACAGCTCTGGGGCCAACGTCCTGACTTTC. Translation gives CASSLDSSGANVLTF.

This clonotype has ten or more counts. The library was designed around alpha chains, so this beta chain is a stray read whose abundance carries little weight. V is TRBV29-1 and J is TRBJ1-1, with D unclear. Trimming took off 8 bases at V and 1 base at J, with 11 bases between the two ends. The CDR3 runs to 12 residues. CDR1 and CDR2 from the germline V gene are SQVTM and ANQGSEA. The CDR3 nucleotides are TGCAGCACTAGACGGAGGAACACTGAAGCTTTCTTT. It yields the protein CSTRRRNTEAFF.

This clonotype was counted a few times. The library was built for alpha chains, so this beta chain is an off-target read and its size means little. The V call is TRBV20-1, the J call TRBJ2-1; TRBD2 matches at 10 bases. With V trimmed by 3 bases and J by 8 bases, 7 bases remained unmatched. Germline V gene sequence: CDR1 DFQATT, CDR2 SNEGSKA (reference sequence). The CDR3 is 14 residues long. CDR3 sequence reads: CSASSGGSDDEQFF. In nucleotides, the CDR3 is TGCAGTGCTAGTAGCGGGGGGAGTGACGATGAGCAGTTCTTC.

This clonotype was seen at least ten times. This beta chain is off target for a library built for alpha chains, so its abundance means little. CDR3 region: CASTPKVAGANVLTF. The CDR3 coding sequence is TGTGCCAGCACCCCAAAGGTGGCCGGGGCCAACGTCCTGACTTTC. The chain combines TRBV6-2 or TRBV6-3 with TRBJ2-6; the D is unclear. V dropped 7 bases and J dropped 4 bases, with 14 bases sitting between them. CDR1 and CDR2 from the germline V gene are MNHEY and SVGEGT. This CDR3 has 15 amino acids.

This clonotype was picked up many times. This beta chain appears as a stray read in a library generated for alpha chains; its size is not informative. The chain is built from TRBV7-3 and TRBJ2-3; either TRBD1 or TRBD2 may fit D (6 bases each). Germline V gives CDR1 SGHTA, CDR2 FQGTGA. The CDR3 consists of 17 residues. The V end lost 2 bases, the J end lost 0 bases, and 15 bases lay between the germline ends. The CDR3 DNA is TGTGCCAGCAGCTTACAGGGGAGCGGGCTTAGCACAGATACGCAGTATTTT. Translating gives CASSLQGSGLSTDTQYF.

This clonotype was seen many times. The library was designed around alpha chains, so this beta chain is a stray read whose abundance carries little weight. V gene TRBV6-6 combines with J gene TRBJ2-2; 9 positions match TRBD1. The V gene's germline CDR1 is MNHNY and CDR2 SVGAGI (reference sequence). The CDR3 loop spans 20 amino acids. V gave up 6 bases and J gave up 3 bases; unmatched junction bases: 20. DNA for the CDR3: TGTGCCAGCAGCCCGATATCGAAATCCGGGACAGGGATGTACACCGGGGAGCTGTTTTTT. This codes for CASSPISKSGTGMYTGELFF.